This T cell receptor beta chain came from a study of OX40 agonist ivuxolimab in advanced cancers. In the study overall: With ivuxolimab, an agonistic anti-OX40 (CD134) antibody, patients were treated. Averaging about 60 years in age, with a range of roughly 23 to 85, the cohort was approximately 84% male. Overall study findings and caveats: Some nonresponders also had low normalized T-cell clonal expansion.

V was pared by 9 bases and J by 3 bases, with 7 bases of the junction left unmatched. The germline V gene has CDR1 SGHNT and CDR2 YYREEE (reference sequence). The CDR3 totals 14 residues. As concerns this clone: Its antigen is as yet unknown.

Repertoires were generated with immunoSEQ multiplex PCR, while TCRdb's copy carries only in-frame clones and drops some. The data contain just over 95,000 clones, approximately 86% of them seen just once; the ten biggest clones take up 3.5% to 4%. The J gene is TRBJ2-2, the V gene TRBV5-4; TRBD2 agrees at 8 bases. The sequence was collected from an adult with an advanced solid tumor such as melanoma, head and neck, liver or kidney cancer. The specimen was CD4+ or CD8+ T cells sorted from blood, collected in a trial of the OX40 agonist ivuxolimab. Written as DNA, the CDR3 is TGTGCCAACACACCCGGGGGGGACACCGGGGAGCTGTTTTTT. It codes for CANTPGGDTGELFF.